This T cell receptor (beta chain) was identified during a study of STAT5B mutations in CD4+ large granular lymphocyte leukemia. This CDR3 has 15 amino acids. V was cut by 4 bases and J by 2 bases, with 12 bases left in between. Per germline, CDR1 SGHDT and CDR2 YYEEEE. To note about this clone: Its antigen is not identified.

General study results and limits: No patients shared main leukemic clonotypes, though around 25% appeared at low frequency elsewhere. Top patient clones used TRBV06 genes more often: 8/27 versus 2/35 in controls. Patient CD4-sorted repertoires looked more clonal than healthy CD4+ repertoires, even without putative leukemic clones.

The authors' processing: A productive frequency of 2.59 x 10-5 was the lowest detectable. The method was immunoSEQ multiplex PCR; TCRdb's version includes in-frame clones alone and lacks a portion of them. That table furnishes V, J and clone size, whereas the DNA furnished D and trimming. The repertoire holds about 22,000 clones, 82% seen once, with 8.6% in the top ten. Material for sequencing was CD4+ T cells from blood buffy coats. The TCR was taken from a human donor in good health. The J gene is TRBJ2-2, the V gene TRBV5-6; perhaps D is TRBD1 or TRBD2 (5 bases each). The CDR3 DNA reads as TGTGCCAGCAGCCCCACGGGGCCTAACACCGGGGAGCTGTTTTTT. Its translation: CASSPTGPNTGELFF.